This TCR beta chain appears in the sequencing data of a study of T-cell reconstitution after alpha-beta-depleted transplantation in children. This clonotype was recorded at least ten times. Antigen specificity is unknown. Study-level results: Counts and diversity of T cells one year after transplant came mostly from newly produced T cells. About two months after transplant, alpha-beta T cells reportedly came from several hundred expanded graft clones.

Unique molecular identifiers were incorporated into the prepared TCRbeta library. TCRdb re-called the PCR reads through MiXCR, storing one row per CDR3 protein. Of over 85,000 distinct CDR3 sequences listed, around 5.9% were seen once; the top ten hold about 6%. The V gene's germline CDR1 is SGHTA and CDR2 FQGTGA. This CDR3 has 15 amino acids. V was shortened by 1 base and J by 2 bases, with 9 bases between the two germline ends. The specimen comprised PBMCs, mostly from graft donor cells, sampled 60 days after TCRalphabeta/CD19-depleted stem cell transplant. The chain couples TRBV7-3 to TRBJ2-1; perhaps D is TRBD1 or TRBD2 (6 bases each). This TCR was sampled from a female patient between 2 and 10 years old who had a stem cell transplant for Fanconi anemia, so the T cells may come from the graft donor. In nucleotides, the CDR3 is TGTGCCAGCAGCTTAAACGGGGGCGCCTACAATGAGCAGTTCTTC. As protein: CASSLNGGAYNEQFF.